This TCR beta chain was documented in a study of cytomegalovirus exposure and HLA in healthy donors. Findings and limits, study-wide: The classifier was said to identify cytomegalovirus status with high specificity and sensitivity.

Use of 60 Vbeta and 13 Jbeta primers characterized the PCR. The assay was immunoSEQ multiplex PCR, and TCRdb's table has in-frame clones only and misses some. Counted here are roughly 130,000 clones, 60% to 80% occurring once; the ten biggest clones make up roughly 1%. CDR3 size: 15 residues. Trimming pared 4 bases from V and 0 bases from J, leaving 13 bases between. Per germline, CDR1 SEHNR and CDR2 FQNEAQ (reference sequence). With respect to this clone: Its antigen remains unidentified.

The chain has TRBV7-9 and TRBJ2-7; no definite D call. The sequence came from a man younger than 35 in good health and CMV-seronegative. The sequencing input was PBMCs. The CDR3 here is CASSSPWLSSYEQYF. The CDR3 nucleotides read TGTGCCAGCAGCTCACCTTGGTTGAGCTCCTACGAGCAGTACTTC.